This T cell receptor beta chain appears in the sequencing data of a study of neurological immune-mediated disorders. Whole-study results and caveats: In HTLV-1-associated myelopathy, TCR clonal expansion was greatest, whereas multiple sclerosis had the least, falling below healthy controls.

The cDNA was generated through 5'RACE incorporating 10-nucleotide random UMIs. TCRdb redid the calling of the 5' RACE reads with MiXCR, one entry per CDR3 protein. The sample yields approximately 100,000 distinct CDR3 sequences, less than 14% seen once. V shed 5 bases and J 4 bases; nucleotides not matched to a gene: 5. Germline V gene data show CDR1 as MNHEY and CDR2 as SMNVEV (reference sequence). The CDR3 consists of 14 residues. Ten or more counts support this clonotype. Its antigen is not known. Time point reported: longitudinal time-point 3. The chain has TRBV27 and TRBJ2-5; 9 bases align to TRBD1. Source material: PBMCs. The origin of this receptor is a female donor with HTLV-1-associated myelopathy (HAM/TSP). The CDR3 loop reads CASSIRQGGETQYF. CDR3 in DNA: TGTGCCAGCAGTATAAGACAGGGGGGAGAGACCCAGTACTTC.